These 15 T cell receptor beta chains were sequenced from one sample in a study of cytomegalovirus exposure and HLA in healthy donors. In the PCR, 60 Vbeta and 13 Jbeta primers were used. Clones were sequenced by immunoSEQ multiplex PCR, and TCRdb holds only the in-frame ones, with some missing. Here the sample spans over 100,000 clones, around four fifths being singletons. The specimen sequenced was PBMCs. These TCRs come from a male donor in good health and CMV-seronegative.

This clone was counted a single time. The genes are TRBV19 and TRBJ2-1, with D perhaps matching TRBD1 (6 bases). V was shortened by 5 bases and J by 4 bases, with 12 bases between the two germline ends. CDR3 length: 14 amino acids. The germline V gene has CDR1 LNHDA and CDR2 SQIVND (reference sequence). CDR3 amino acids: CASSWGQGYNEQFF. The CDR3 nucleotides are TGTGCCAGTAGTTGGGGGCAGGGGTACAATGAGCAGTTCTTC.

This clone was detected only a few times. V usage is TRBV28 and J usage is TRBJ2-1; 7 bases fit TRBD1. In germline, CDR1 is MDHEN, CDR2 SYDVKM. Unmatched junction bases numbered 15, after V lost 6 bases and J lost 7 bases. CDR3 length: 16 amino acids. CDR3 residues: CASSPATGFRENEQFF. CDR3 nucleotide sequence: TGTGCCAGCAGCCCCGCGACAGGGTTCAGGGAGAATGAGCAGTTCTTC.

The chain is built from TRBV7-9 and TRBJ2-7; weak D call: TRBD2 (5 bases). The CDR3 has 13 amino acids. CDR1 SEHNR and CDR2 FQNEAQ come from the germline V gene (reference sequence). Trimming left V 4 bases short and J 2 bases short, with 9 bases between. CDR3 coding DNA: TGTGCCAGCAGCTCGGACTTTCCCTACGAGCAGTACTTC. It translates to CASSSDFPYEQYF.

CDR3 coding DNA: TGTGCCAGCAGCGTCTCTGGCGGGAGATCTTCCACAGATACGCAGTATTTT. This gives the protein CASSVSGGRSSTDTQYF. The chain recombines TRBV9 with TRBJ2-3; 7 nucleotides line up with TRBD2. Germline CDR1 and CDR2: SGDLS and YYNGEE. The J segment lost 2 bases and the V segment lost 2 bases, leaving 11 bases of the junction unmatched. This CDR3 is 17 amino acids long.

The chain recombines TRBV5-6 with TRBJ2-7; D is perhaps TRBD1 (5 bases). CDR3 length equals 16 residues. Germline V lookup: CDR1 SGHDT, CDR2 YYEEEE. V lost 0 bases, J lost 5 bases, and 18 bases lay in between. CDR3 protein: CASSLVSAGKMDEQYF. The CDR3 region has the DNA TGTGCCAGCAGCTTGGTGTCGGCAGGGAAGATGGACGAGCAGTACTTC.

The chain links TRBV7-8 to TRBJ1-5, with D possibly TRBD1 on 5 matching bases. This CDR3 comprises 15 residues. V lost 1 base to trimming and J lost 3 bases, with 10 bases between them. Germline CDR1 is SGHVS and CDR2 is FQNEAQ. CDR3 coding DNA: TGTGCCAGCAGCTTAGTAGCCAGGGACAATCAGCCCCAGCATTTT. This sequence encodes CASSLVARDNQPQHF.

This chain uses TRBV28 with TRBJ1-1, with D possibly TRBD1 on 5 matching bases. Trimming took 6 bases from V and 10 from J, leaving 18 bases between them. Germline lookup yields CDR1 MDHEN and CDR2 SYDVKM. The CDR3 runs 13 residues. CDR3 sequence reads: CASSSGGATGAFF. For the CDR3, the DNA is TGTGCCAGCAGCTCAGGAGGGGCTACGGGAGCTTTCTTT.

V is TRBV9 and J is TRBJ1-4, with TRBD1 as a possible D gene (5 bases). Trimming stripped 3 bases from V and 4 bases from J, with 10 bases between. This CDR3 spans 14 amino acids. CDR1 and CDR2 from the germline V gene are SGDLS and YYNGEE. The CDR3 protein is CASSDLGGNEKLFF. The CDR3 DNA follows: TGTGCCAGCAGCGACCTCGGGGGTAATGAAAAACTGTTTTTT. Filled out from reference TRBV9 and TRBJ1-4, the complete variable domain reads DSGVTQTPKHLITATGQRVTLRCSPRSGDLSVYWYQQSLDQGLQFLIQYYNGEERAKGNILERFSAQQFPDLHSELNLSSLELGDSALYFCASSDLGGNEKLFFGSGTQLSVL.

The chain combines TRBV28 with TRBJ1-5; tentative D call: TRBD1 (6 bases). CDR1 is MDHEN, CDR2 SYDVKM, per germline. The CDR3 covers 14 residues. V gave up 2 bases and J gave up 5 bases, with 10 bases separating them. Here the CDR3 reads CASSLPGGHQPQHF. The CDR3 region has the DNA TGTGCCAGCAGTTTACCGGGGGGCCATCAGCCCCAGCATTTT.

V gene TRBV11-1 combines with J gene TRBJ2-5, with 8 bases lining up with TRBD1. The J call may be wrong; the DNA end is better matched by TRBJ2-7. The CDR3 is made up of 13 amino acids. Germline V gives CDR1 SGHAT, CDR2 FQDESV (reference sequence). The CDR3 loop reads CASSLGQVYEQYF. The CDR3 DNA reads TGTGCCAGCAGCCTGGGACAGGTCTACGAGCAGTACTTC.

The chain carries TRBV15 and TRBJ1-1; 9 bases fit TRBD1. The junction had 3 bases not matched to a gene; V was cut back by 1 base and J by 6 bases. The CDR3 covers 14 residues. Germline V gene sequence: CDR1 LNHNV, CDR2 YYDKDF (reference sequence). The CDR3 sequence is CATSRGTGVSEAFF. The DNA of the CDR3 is TGTGCCACCAGCAGAGGGACAGGGGTTTCTGAAGCTTTCTTT.

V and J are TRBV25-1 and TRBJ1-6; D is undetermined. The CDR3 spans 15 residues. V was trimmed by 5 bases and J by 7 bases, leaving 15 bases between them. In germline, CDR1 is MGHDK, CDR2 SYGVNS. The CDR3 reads CASSPPRGQNSPLHF. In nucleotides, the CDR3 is TGTGCCAGCAGTCCTCCGAGAGGTCAGAATTCACCCCTCCACTTT.

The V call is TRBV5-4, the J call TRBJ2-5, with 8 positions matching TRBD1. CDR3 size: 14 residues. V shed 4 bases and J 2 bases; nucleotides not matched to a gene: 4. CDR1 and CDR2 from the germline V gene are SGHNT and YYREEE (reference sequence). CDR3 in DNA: TGTGCCAGCAGCCGTGGGACAGGACAAGAGACCCAGTACTTC. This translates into CASSRGTGQETQYF.

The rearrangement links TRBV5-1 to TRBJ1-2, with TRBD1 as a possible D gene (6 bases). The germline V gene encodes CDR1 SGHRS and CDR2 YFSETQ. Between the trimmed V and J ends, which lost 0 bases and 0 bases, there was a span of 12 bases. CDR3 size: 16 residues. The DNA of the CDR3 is TGCGCCAGCAGCTTGGGTCGGGGGGGCGCTAACTATGGCTACACCTTC. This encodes CASSLGRGGANYGYTF.

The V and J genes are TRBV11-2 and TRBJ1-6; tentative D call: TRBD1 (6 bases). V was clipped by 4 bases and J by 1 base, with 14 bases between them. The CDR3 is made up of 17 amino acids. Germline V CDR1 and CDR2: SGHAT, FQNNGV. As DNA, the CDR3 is TGTGCCAGCAGCTCGCGGACAGACGAGTCCTATAATTCACCCCTCCACTTT. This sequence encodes CASSSRTDESYNSPLHF.